This entry lists 30 T cell receptor beta chains sequenced from one sample in a study of shared clonotypes between healthy human individuals. Measured with immunoSEQ multiplex PCR; TCRdb has only the in-frame clones, and not every one. The table includes some 900,000 clones, 60% to 85% detected once. The material sequenced was memory CD4+ T cells sorted from blood. Subset here: CD45RA-negative fraction. The receptors were sampled from a man aged 18 to 30 in good health.

This clone was recorded at least ten times. This chain uses TRBV18 with TRBJ2-5; the match to TRBD1 covers 11 bases. Per the germline V gene, CDR1 is KGHSH and CDR2 is LQKENI. V shed 4 bases and J 3 bases; nucleotides not matched to a gene: 1. The CDR3 runs 14 residues. CDR3 sequence (DNA): TGTGCCAGCTCACGGACAGGGGGCAAAGAGACCCAGTACTTC. Translating gives CASSRTGGKETQYF. The full variable domain, with the rest looked up from reference TRBV18 and TRBJ2-5, is NAGVMQNPRHLVRRRGQEARLRCSPMKGHSHVYWYRQLPEEGLKFMVYLQKENIIDESGMPKERFSAEFPKEGPSILRIQQVVRGDSAAYFCASSRTGGKETQYFGPGTRLLVL.

This chain connects TRBV7-8 to TRBJ1-3; weak D call: TRBD1 (6 bases). Trimming shortened V by 4 bases and J by 0 bases, and 10 bases separated the two germline ends. The V gene's germline CDR1 is SGHVS and CDR2 FQNEAQ. The CDR3 length is 15 residues. Here the CDR3 reads CASSYGQPSGNTIYF. Written as DNA, the CDR3 is TGTGCCAGCAGCTATGGACAGCCCTCTGGAAACACCATATATTTT.

The chain couples TRBV5-4 to TRBJ2-3; TRBD1 matches 9 bases. CDR1 and CDR2 from the germline V gene are SGHNT and YYREEE (reference sequence). The length of the CDR3 is 14 residues. J lost 6 bases, V lost 4 bases, and 6 bases had no gene match. This chain's CDR3 is CASSEGQGRDTQYF. The CDR3 DNA is TGTGCCAGCAGCGAAGGACAGGGGAGGGATACGCAGTATTTT.

J is TRBJ2-1 and V is TRBV11-2; D might be TRBD1 (5 bases). The CDR3 totals 15 residues. V was cut by 6 bases and J by 0 bases, with 12 bases left in between. Per the germline V gene, CDR1 is SGHAT and CDR2 is FQNNGV. CDR3 amino acids: CASRTWGSSYNEQFF. CDR3 DNA sequence: TGTGCCAGCAGGACCTGGGGCAGCTCCTACAATGAGCAGTTCTTC.

This clone was counted a single time. The same CDR3 also results from other DNA sequences found in this sample. J is TRBJ2-3 and V is TRBV6-4; no clear D gene. The CDR3 spans 14 residues. CDR1 and CDR2 (germline): MRHNA, SNTAGT. V gave up 2 bases and J gave up 0 bases, with 6 bases separating them. CDR3 sequence (DNA): TGTGCCAGCAGTGACGGTACAAGCACAGATACGCAGTATTTT. This codes for CASSDGTSTDTQYF.

The chain carries TRBV10-3 and TRBJ2-1, with 11 bases that match TRBD2. V lost 0 bases to trimming and J lost 7 bases; unmatched junction nucleotides: 8. The CDR3 covers 17 residues. Germline CDR1 reads ENHRY; CDR2 reads SYGVKD. The CDR3 region has the DNA TGTGCCATCAGTGAGTCGGTGAGGCTAGCGGGAGGAAATGAGCAGTTCTTC. The encoded protein is CAISESVRLAGGNEQFF.

This clone was picked up many times. The genes are TRBV4-1 and TRBJ1-5, with 11 bases aligning to TRBD1. The CDR3 has 15 residues. Germline CDR1 and CDR2: MGHRA and YSYEKL. V was pared by 3 bases and J by 4 bases, with 2 bases of the junction left unmatched. Here the CDR3 reads CASSQGQGGNQPQHF. The CDR3 DNA follows: TGCGCCAGCAGCCAGGGACAGGGGGGAAATCAGCCCCAGCATTTT.

For this clone: A clone one base away is much larger, so this may be a read error. This rearrangement joins TRBV7-2 to TRBJ2-2, with TRBD1 matching over 7 bases. The CDR3 loop spans 14 amino acids. The germline V gene encodes CDR1 SGHTA and CDR2 FQGNSA. V was pared by 5 bases and J by 2 bases, with 2 bases of the junction left unmatched. In DNA, the CDR3 is TGTGCCAGCAGCCGGGACAGAAACACCGGGGAGCTGTTTTTT. It translates to CASSRDRNTGELFF.

This rearrangement joins TRBV14 to TRBJ1-3; D is uncertain. This CDR3 comprises 13 residues. Germline V gene data show CDR1 as SGHDN and CDR2 as FVKESK. Trimming shortened V by 10 bases and J by 0 bases, and 10 bases separated the two germline ends. In nucleotides, the CDR3 is TGTGCCATAGCGCCTGCCTCTGGAAACACCATATATTTT. Translated, it gives CAIAPASGNTIYF.

The V gene is TRBV2, the J gene TRBJ1-6; D might be TRBD1 (5 bases). Germline CDR1 and CDR2: SNHLY and FYNNEI. This CDR3 has 13 amino acids. V was shortened by 4 bases and J by 7 bases, with 8 bases between the two germline ends. In DNA form, the CDR3 reads TGTGCCAGCAGTGGACAGAGAAATTCACCCCTCCACTTT. Protein sequence: CASSGQRNSPLHF.

This chain links TRBV28 with TRBJ2-7; 13 bases fit TRBD2. CDR1 MDHEN and CDR2 SYDVKM come from the germline V gene. V was pared by 5 bases and J by 7 bases, with 8 bases of the junction left unmatched. This CDR3 comprises 15 residues. The CDR3 DNA is TGTGCCAGCAGTCCCGGACTAGCGGGAGCGGGGGAGCAGTACTTC. Amino acids: CASSPGLAGAGEQYF.

This chain connects TRBV10-1 to TRBJ2-7, with D possibly matching TRBD1 (6 bases). V lost 6 bases and J lost 2, with 11 bases in between. This CDR3 is built from 13 residues. Germline CDR1 WNHNN, CDR2 SYGVQD (reference sequence). The CDR3 DNA reads as TGCGCCAGCAGCGGAGACAGGCCCTACGAGCAGTACTTC. It is translated as CASSGDRPYEQYF.

The chain uses TRBV27 and TRBJ1-4; D is possibly TRBD1 (6 bases). The V gene's germline CDR1 is MNHEY and CDR2 SMNVEV (reference sequence). Trimming left V 5 bases short and J 7 bases short, with 17 bases between. This CDR3 has 15 residues. CDR3 nucleotide sequence: TGTGCCAGCAGTCCGAGGGGGGCGGGGGGTGAAAAACTGTTTTTT. It yields the protein CASSPRGAGGEKLFF.

This clone was counted between two and nine times. The chain has TRBV4-1 and TRBJ1-4; 8 bases are shared with TRBD1. V shed 8 bases, J shed 8 bases, and the junction held 4 bases outside the gene matches. The CDR3 is 12 amino acids. Germline V gene data show CDR1 as MGHRA and CDR2 as YSYEKL. The CDR3 nucleotides read TGCGCCAGCGGACAGGGTGACGAAAAACTGTTTTTT. Encoded protein: CASGQGDEKLFF.

The J gene is TRBJ2-7, the V gene TRBV28; D is perhaps TRBD1 or TRBD2 (5 bases each). V was shortened by 5 bases and J by 6 bases, with 17 bases between the two germline ends. CDR3 size: 14 residues. Per the germline V gene, CDR1 is MDHEN and CDR2 is SYDVKM. The CDR3 DNA reads TGTGCCAGCAGTGCTGGGGGTCCGTTGGGCGAGCAGTACTTC. Its protein product is CASSAGGPLGEQYF.

This clone showed up many times. The rearrangement uses TRBV6-1 and TRBJ1-1, with unresolved D. Looked up from germline, CDR1 is MNHNS and CDR2 is SASEGT. The CDR3 runs to 11 residues. V lost 5 bases and J lost 5, with 6 bases in between. CDR3 DNA: TGTGCCAGCAGTAGTGGGACTGAAGCTTTCTTT. It codes for CASSSGTEAFF.

The chain is built from TRBV6-1 and TRBJ2-1; the match to TRBD1 covers 9 bases. Germline V gene lookup returns CDR1 MNHNS and CDR2 SASEGT. V lost 3 bases and J lost 13; bases outside the gene matches: 7. This CDR3 is built from 13 residues. The CDR3 sequence: CASSDGGTGFQFF. The CDR3 DNA is TGTGCCAGCAGTGACGGTGGGACAGGGTTTCAGTTCTTC.

The chain links TRBV4-1 to TRBJ1-3, with D unclear. CDR3 size: 15 residues. V lost 1 base to trimming and J lost 1 base, with 8 bases between them. In germline, CDR1 is MGHRA, CDR2 YSYEKL. The CDR3 sequence is CASSQVGSSGNTIYF. The DNA of the CDR3 is TGCGCCAGCAGCCAAGTGGGGAGTTCTGGAAACACCATATATTTT.

This chain links TRBV2 with TRBJ2-2; perhaps TRBD1 as D (6 bases). V was trimmed by 6 bases and J by 5 bases, leaving 16 bases between them. Germline lookup yields CDR1 SNHLY and CDR2 FYNNEI. CDR3 length: 15 residues. The CDR3, as DNA: TGTGCCAGCAGACCTCAGGGGTTAGGGACCGGGGAGCTGTTTTTT. It specifies CASRPQGLGTGELFF.

CDR3 sequence (DNA): TGCAGCGTTGGGGGGAGTTCTTCCTACGAGCAGTACTTC. It codes for CSVGGSSSYEQYF. The V call is TRBV29-1, the J call TRBJ2-7, with D perhaps being TRBD1 or TRBD2 (5 bases each). The CDR3 extends over 13 amino acids. CDR1 is SQVTM and CDR2 is ANQGSEA in the germline V gene. The V end lost 4 bases, the J end lost 1 base, and 11 bases lay between the germline ends.

For this clone: This likely traces to a read error, being one base from a far larger clone. The chain couples TRBV5-1 to TRBJ1-1; D ambiguous. The CDR3 runs 14 residues. Germline CDR1 reads SGHRS; CDR2 reads YFSETQ. Trimming removed 0 bases at V and 1 base at J, with 7 bases between. The CDR3 bases are TGCGCCAGCAGCTTGGGGCAGAGGAACACTGAAGCTTTCTTT. Translating gives CASSLGQRNTEAFF.

This CDR3 is CASSLYPGQNSGNTIYF. The CDR3, as DNA: TGTGCCAGCAGCTTATACCCGGGACAAAACTCTGGAAACACCATATATTTT. V gene TRBV5-6 combines with J gene TRBJ1-3; weak D call: TRBD1 (6 bases). CDR3 length: 17 amino acids. V gave up 2 bases and J gave up 0 bases, with 15 bases separating them. The germline V gene encodes CDR1 SGHDT and CDR2 YYEEEE.

The chain links TRBV10-3 to TRBJ2-7; TRBD2 aligns across 8 bases. Germline CDR1 is ENHRY and CDR2 is SYGVKD. The CDR3 is 14 residues long. The V segment lost 10 bases and the J segment 4 bases; nucleotides outside the gene matches: 12. CDR3 sequence: CATGTLAGPYEQYF. DNA for the CDR3: TGTGCCACCGGGACCCTAGCGGGTCCTTACGAGCAGTACTTC.

The chain couples TRBV5-6 to TRBJ2-7, with no clear D. Trimming cost V 1 base and J 2 bases, with 10 bases left between them. The germline CDR1 and CDR2 sequences are SGHDT and YYEEEE. This CDR3 is built from 14 residues. In DNA form, the CDR3 reads TGTGCCAGCAGCTTGTGGCAGCTCCCCTACGAGCAGTACTTC. Its translation: CASSLWQLPYEQYF.

The chain has TRBV29-1 and TRBJ1-5; D possibly corresponds to TRBD1 (6 bases). The CDR3 is 13 amino acids. The V and J ends lost 6 bases and 4 bases respectively, with 13 bases between them. The germline V gene encodes CDR1 SQVTM and CDR2 ANQGSEA. The chain's CDR3 is CSVGLGQNQPQHF. The CDR3 nucleotides read TGCAGCGTCGGGCTTGGACAGAATCAGCCCCAGCATTTT.

This sequence joins TRBV7-2 and TRBJ2-1; maybe TRBD1 (6 bases). Germline CDR1 reads SGHTA; CDR2 reads FQGNSA. This CDR3 has 12 residues. The ends were cut back, 6 bases at V and 8 bases at J, with 11 bases in the middle. CDR3 DNA: TGTGCCAGCAGGCAAGGGGGACATGAGCAGTTCTTC. The encoded protein is CASRQGGHEQFF.

With regard to this clone: Relative to the germline gene, one junction end is altered; a read error may explain this. The chain has TRBV11-2 and TRBJ1-2, with D perhaps matching TRBD1 (5 bases). The CDR3 extends over 12 amino acids. CDR1 is SGHAT, CDR2 FQNNGV, per germline. The CDR3 reads CASSLVRGDRAF. CDR3 in DNA: TGTGCCAGCAGCTTAGTTCGGGGGGACCGTGCCTTC.

The chain carries TRBV6-6 and TRBJ2-1; tentative D call: TRBD1 (7 bases). CDR1 is MNHNY and CDR2 is SVGAGI in the germline V gene (reference sequence). V was pared by 6 bases and J by 5 bases, with 14 bases between. The CDR3 is 14 amino acids. The CDR3 spells CASRPQGGNNEQFF. The DNA of the CDR3 is TGTGCCAGCAGACCCCAGGGGGGCAACAATGAGCAGTTCTTC.

The chain is built from TRBV6-5 and TRBJ1-2, with D hard to call. This CDR3 region has 13 residues. CDR1 is MNHEY and CDR2 is SVGAGI in the germline V gene. V was clipped by 5 bases and J by 8 bases, with 15 bases between them. The CDR3 reads CASSPAEVDGYTF. DNA of the CDR3: TGTGCCAGCAGTCCCGCGGAGGTTGACGGCTACACCTTC.

The chain joins TRBV19 to TRBJ2-7; 8 bases fit TRBD1. The V gene's germline CDR1 is LNHDA and CDR2 SQIVND (reference sequence). J was trimmed by 0 bases and V by 5 bases; bases with no gene match: 3. This CDR3 comprises 14 residues. CDR3 bases: TGTGCCAGTAGTCGGACAGGGAGCTCCTACGAGCAGTACTTC. Translation gives CASSRTGSSYEQYF.